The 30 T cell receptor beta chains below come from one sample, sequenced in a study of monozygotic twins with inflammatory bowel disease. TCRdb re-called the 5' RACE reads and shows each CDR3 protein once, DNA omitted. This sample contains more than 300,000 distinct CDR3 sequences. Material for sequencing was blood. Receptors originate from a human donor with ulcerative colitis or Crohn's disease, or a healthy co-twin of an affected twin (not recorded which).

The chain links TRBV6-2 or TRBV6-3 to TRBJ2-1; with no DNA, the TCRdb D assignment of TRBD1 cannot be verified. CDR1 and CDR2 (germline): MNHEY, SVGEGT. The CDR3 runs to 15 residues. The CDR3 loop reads CASSWDKSSYNEQFF.

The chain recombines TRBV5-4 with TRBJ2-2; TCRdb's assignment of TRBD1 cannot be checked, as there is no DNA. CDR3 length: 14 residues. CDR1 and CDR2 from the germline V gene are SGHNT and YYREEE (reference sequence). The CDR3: CASSSRDTAAELFF. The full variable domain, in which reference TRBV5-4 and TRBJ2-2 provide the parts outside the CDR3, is ETGVTQSPTHLIKTRGQQVTLRCSSQSGHNTVSWYQQALGQGPQFIFQYYREEENGRGNFPPRFSGLQFPNYSSELNVNALELDDSALYLCASSSRDTAAELFFGEGSRLTVL.

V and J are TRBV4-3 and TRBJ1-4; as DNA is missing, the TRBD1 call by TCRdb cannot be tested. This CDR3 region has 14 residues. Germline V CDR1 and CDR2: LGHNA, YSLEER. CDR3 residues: CASSRQARNEKLFF.

This chain's CDR3 is CASSSRDRGLETQYF. The chain carries TRBV12-3 or TRBV12-4 and TRBJ2-5; TCRdb's D call of TRBD1 is untestable without DNA. The CDR3 is made up of 15 amino acids.

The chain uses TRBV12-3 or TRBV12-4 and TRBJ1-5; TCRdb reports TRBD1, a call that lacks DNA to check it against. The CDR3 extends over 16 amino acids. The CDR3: CASSLGGSGSNQPQHF.

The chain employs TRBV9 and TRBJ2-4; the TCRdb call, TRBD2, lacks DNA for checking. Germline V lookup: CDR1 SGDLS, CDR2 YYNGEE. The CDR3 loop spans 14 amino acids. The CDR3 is CASSVGLSKNIQYF.

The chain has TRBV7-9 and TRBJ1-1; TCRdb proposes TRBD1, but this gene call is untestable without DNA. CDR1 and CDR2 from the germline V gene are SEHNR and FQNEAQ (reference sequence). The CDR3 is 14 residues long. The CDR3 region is CASSWSQGDTEAFF.

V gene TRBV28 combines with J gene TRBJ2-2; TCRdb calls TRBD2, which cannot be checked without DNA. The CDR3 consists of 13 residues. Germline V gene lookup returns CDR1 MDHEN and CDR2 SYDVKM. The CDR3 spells CASSFGALRELFF.

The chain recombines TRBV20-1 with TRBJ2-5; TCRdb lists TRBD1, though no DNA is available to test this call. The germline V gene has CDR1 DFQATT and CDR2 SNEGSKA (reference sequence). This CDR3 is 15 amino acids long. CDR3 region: CSARGEPLLQETQYF.

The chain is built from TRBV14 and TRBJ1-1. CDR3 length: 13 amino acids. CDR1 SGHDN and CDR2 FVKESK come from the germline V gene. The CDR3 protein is CASSLNRVTEAFF. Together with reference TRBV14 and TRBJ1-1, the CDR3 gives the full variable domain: EAGVTQFPSHSVIEKGQTVTLRCDPISGHDNLYWYRRVMGKEIKFLLHFVKESKQDESGMPNNRFLAERTGGTYSTLKVQPAELEDSGVYFCASSLNRVTEAFFGQGTRLTVV.

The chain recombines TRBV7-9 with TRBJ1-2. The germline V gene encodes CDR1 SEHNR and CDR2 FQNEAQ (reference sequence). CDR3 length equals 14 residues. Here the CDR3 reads CASTQHRRDYGYTF.

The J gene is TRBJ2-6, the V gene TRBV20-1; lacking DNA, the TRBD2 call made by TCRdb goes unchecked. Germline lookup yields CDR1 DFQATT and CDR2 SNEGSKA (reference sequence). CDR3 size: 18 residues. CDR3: CSLYRTSGGPSGANVLTF.

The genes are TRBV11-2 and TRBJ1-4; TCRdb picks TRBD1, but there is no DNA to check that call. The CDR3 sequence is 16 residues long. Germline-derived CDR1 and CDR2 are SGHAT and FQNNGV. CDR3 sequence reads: CASSLGRGTGLEKLFF.

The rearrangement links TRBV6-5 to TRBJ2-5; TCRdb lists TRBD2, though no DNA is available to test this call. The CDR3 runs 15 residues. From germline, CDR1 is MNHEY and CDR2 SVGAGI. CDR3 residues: CASSYGELAGETQYF.

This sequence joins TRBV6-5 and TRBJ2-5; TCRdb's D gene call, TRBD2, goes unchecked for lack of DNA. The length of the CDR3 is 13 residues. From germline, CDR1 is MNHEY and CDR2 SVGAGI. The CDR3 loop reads CASSRGLQGTQYF.

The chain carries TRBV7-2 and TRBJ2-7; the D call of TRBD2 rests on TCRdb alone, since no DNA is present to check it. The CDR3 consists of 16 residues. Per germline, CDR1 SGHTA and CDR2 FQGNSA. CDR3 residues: CASSLRTSGGAFEQYF.

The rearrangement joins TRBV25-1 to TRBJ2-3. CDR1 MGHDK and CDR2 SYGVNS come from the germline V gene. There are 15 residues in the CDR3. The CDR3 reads CASSDTGLGTDTQYF.

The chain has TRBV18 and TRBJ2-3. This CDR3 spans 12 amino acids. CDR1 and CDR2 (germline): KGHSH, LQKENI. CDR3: CASSSDADTQYF.

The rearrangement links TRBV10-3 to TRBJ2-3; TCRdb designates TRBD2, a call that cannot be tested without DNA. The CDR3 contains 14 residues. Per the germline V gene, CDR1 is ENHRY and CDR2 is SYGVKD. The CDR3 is CAISVALGGDTQYF.

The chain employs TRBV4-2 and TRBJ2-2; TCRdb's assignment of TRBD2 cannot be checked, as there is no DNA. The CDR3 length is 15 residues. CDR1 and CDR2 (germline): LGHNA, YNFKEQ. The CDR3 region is CASSQDAGPTGELFF.

The CDR3 spells CASSQVLIRGGTGELFF. The chain combines TRBV4-3 with TRBJ2-2; as DNA is missing, the TRBD1 call by TCRdb cannot be tested. Looked up from germline, CDR1 is LGHNA and CDR2 is YSLEER. There are 17 residues in the CDR3.

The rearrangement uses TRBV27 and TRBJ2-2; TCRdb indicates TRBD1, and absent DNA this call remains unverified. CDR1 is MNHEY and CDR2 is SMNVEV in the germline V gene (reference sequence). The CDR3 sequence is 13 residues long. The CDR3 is CASSYQGFGELFF.

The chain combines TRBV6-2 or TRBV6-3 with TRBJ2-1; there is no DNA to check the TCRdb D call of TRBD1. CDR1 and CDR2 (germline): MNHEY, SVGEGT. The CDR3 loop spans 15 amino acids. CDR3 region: CASREGTASYNEQFF.

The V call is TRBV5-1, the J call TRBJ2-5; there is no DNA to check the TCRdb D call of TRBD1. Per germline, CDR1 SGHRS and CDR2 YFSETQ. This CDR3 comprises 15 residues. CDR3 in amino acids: CASNREQGPQETQYF. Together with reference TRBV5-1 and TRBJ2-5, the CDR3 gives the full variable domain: KAGVTQTPRYLIKTRGQQVTLSCSPISGHRSVSWYQQTPGQGLQFLFEYFSETQRNKGNFPGRFSGRQFSNSRSEMNVSTLELGDSALYLCASNREQGPQETQYFGPGTRLLVL.

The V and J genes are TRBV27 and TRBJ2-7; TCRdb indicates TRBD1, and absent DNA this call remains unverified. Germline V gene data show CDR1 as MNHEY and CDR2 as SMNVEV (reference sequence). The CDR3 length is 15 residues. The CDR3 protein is CASSLGDRGTYEQYF.

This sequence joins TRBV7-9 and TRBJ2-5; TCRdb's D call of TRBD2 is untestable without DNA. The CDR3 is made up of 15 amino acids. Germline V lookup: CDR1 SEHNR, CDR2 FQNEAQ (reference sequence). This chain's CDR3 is CAISKSERGKETQYF. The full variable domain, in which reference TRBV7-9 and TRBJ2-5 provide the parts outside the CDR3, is DTGVSQNPRHKITKRGQNVTFRCDPISEHNRLYWYRQTLGQGPEFLTYFQNEAQLEKSRLLSDRFSAERPKGSFSTLEIQRTEQGDSAMYLCAISKSERGKETQYFGPGTRLLVL.

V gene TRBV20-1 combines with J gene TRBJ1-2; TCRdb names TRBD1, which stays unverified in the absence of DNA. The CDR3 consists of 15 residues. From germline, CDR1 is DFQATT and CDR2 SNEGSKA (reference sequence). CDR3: CSANYITRGGYGYTF.

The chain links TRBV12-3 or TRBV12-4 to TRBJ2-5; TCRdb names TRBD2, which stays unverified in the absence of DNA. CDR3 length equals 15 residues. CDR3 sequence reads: CASSPKTGRAETQYF.

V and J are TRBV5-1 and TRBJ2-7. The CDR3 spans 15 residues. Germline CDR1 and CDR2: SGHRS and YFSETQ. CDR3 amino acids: CASSNTRELPYEQYF.

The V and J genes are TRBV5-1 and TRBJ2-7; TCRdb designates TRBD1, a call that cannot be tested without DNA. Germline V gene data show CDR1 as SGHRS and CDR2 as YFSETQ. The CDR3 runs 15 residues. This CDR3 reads CASSLIGPGGYEQYF.